The 30 T cell receptor beta chains reported below all come from one sample, sequenced in a study of T cells after yellow fever vaccination. TCRdb redid the calling of the 5' RACE reads with MiXCR, one entry per CDR3 protein. The data show roughly 340,000 distinct CDR3 sequences, 8% to 10% seen once. The sample was PBMCs, taken on the day of the first yellow fever vaccination. The receptors derive from a man between 18 and 29 years old who received the YFV17D yellow fever vaccine.

The chain joins TRBV28 to TRBJ2-4; D gene unclear. V lost 8 bases, J lost 8 bases, and 13 bases lay in between. This CDR3 is 12 amino acids long. In germline, CDR1 is MDHEN, CDR2 SYDVKM. The CDR3 nucleotides are TGTGCCAGCGGTTCGAATAGTGACATTCAGTACTTC. Its protein is CASGSNSDIQYF.

This clonotype was observed at least ten times. J is TRBJ2-7 and V is TRBV20-1; tentative D call: TRBD2 (6 bases). Germline CDR1 and CDR2: DFQATT and SNEGSKA (reference sequence). CDR3 length equals 13 residues. V lost 8 bases and J lost 3, with 17 bases in between. The CDR3 bases are TGCAGTTCAACCGTTGGGGGGAACTACGAGCAGTACTTC. Translated, it gives CSSTVGGNYEQYF.

This clonotype was detected only a few times. The chain couples TRBV7-2 to TRBJ2-1; D gene unclear. CDR1 and CDR2 from the germline V gene are SGHTA and FQGNSA. V lost 2 bases and J 7 bases, leaving 21 bases between the germline ends. The CDR3 sequence is 17 residues long. The CDR3 nucleotides are TGTGCCAGCAGCTTAAGTCGCGTCAGACCTACTCAGAATGAGCAGTTCTTC. Its translation: CASSLSRVRPTQNEQFF. Based on the CDR3 plus reference TRBV7-2 and TRBJ2-1, the full variable domain is GAGVSQSPSNKVTEKGKDVELRCDPISGHTALYWYRQSLGQGLEFLIYFQGNSAPDKSGLPSDRFSAERTGGSVSTLTIQRTQQEDSAVYLCASSLSRVRPTQNEQFFGPGTRLTVL.

This clonotype showed up just a few times. V gene TRBV2 combines with J gene TRBJ2-5; either TRBD1 or TRBD2 may supply D (6 bases each). V shed 6 bases and J shed 4 bases, with 24 bases lying between them. The CDR3 totals 17 residues. Germline values: CDR1 SNHLY, CDR2 FYNNEI. The CDR3, as DNA: TGTGCCAGCAGACCCACCTGGGGGCGGGGAATGGTAGAGACCCAGTACTTC. It is translated as CASRPTWGRGMVETQYF.

This clonotype turned up a few times. The chain combines TRBV6-5 with TRBJ2-3, with TRBD2 as a possible D gene (5 bases). Germline-derived CDR1 and CDR2 are MNHEY and SVGAGI. V was trimmed by 2 bases and J by 2 bases, leaving 17 bases between them. The CDR3 covers 17 residues. In DNA form, the CDR3 reads TGTGCCAGCAGTTACCCGGACGGACTTGGGGACACAGATACGCAGTATTTT. Amino acid sequence: CASSYPDGLGDTDTQYF.

This clonotype was seen repeatedly, ten times or more. The V gene is TRBV30, the J gene TRBJ2-7; D is ambiguous. The CDR3 extends over 14 amino acids. Trimming left V 3 bases short and J 2 bases short, with 14 bases between. The germline gives CDR1 GTSNPN, CDR2 SVGIG (reference sequence). This chain's CDR3 is CAWRLVGSTYEQYF. The DNA of the CDR3 is TGTGCCTGGAGGTTGGTGGGAAGCACCTACGAGCAGTACTTC.

The chain combines TRBV10-3 with TRBJ1-1; 7 bases align to TRBD1. The CDR3 has 16 amino acids. V dropped 4 bases and J dropped 0; count of bases not matched to a gene: 8. The germline V gene has CDR1 ENHRY and CDR2 SYGVKD. The CDR3 loop is CAISGRTGRMNTEAFF. In DNA, the CDR3 is TGTGCCATCAGTGGCCGGACAGGCCGGATGAACACTGAAGCTTTCTTT.

The V gene is TRBV7-9, the J gene TRBJ2-2, with 7 positions matching TRBD1. Germline CDR1 SEHNR, CDR2 FQNEAQ (reference sequence). V lost 5 bases and J lost 4; bases outside the gene matches: 7. This CDR3 contains 15 residues. The CDR3 DNA reads as TGTGCCAGCAGCCGAAAGACAGGGCCCACCGGGGAGCTGTTTTTT. It yields the protein CASSRKTGPTGELFF.

This clonotype was found many times. The chain uses TRBV10-3 and TRBJ2-3; D might be TRBD2 (6 bases). Per the germline V gene, CDR1 is ENHRY and CDR2 is SYGVKD. The CDR3 covers 14 residues. The V and J ends lost 0 bases and 3 bases respectively, with 7 bases between them. CDR3 region: CAISESGGTDTQYF. In DNA form, the CDR3 reads TGTGCCATCAGTGAGTCCGGGGGAACAGATACGCAGTATTTT.

The chain combines TRBV7-9 with TRBJ2-1, with D maybe TRBD1 (6 bases). This CDR3 comprises 13 residues. Trimming stripped 11 bases from V and 7 bases from J, with 18 bases between. Germline CDR1 SEHNR, CDR2 FQNEAQ (reference sequence). The CDR3 loop reads CAGGQFSSNEQFF. DNA of the CDR3: TGTGCCGGTGGACAGTTCTCTAGTAATGAGCAGTTCTTC.

This clonotype was counted between two and nine times. The chain links TRBV4-1 to TRBJ1-5; no clear D gene. Looked up from germline, CDR1 is MGHRA and CDR2 is YSYEKL. The CDR3 loop spans 16 amino acids. Trimming pared 0 bases from V and 3 bases from J, leaving 12 bases between. The CDR3: CASSQEWGSPNQPQHF. The CDR3 region has the DNA TGCGCCAGCAGCCAAGAATGGGGATCGCCCAATCAGCCCCAGCATTTT.

A few counts support this clonotype. This chain joins TRBV7-9 and TRBJ2-7; 10 bases are a match to TRBD1. CDR1 SEHNR and CDR2 FQNEAQ come from the germline V gene (reference sequence). The trim removed 5 bases at V and 6 bases at J, leaving 10 bases unmatched. The CDR3 has 15 amino acids. The CDR3 protein is CASSRGQGESGEQYV. In DNA form, the CDR3 reads TGTGCCAGCAGCCGCGGACAGGGGGAAAGCGGCGAGCAGTACGTC.

This clonotype was found once. The V and J genes are TRBV10-1 and TRBJ2-7, with a tentative D call TRBD1 (6 bases). V lost 2 bases and J 3 bases, leaving 32 bases between the germline ends. The CDR3 sequence is 21 residues long. Germline lookup yields CDR1 WNHNN and CDR2 SYGVQD (reference sequence). CDR3 residues: CASSEKGEPLPPPKTNYEQYV. The CDR3 region has the DNA TGCGCCAGCAGTGAGAAGGGGGAACCCCTTCCACCGCCCAAAACAAACTACGAGCAGTACGTC.

This clonotype was detected ten times or more. This sequence joins TRBV7-2 and TRBJ2-3; D is uncertain. The CDR3 consists of 12 residues. V was pared by 5 bases and J by 3 bases, with 6 bases between. Germline assignment: CDR1 SGHTA and CDR2 FQGNSA. For the CDR3, the DNA is TGTGCCAGCAGCCCGCCAACAGATACGCAGTATTTT. It translates to CASSPPTDTQYF. The whole variable domain, remainder taken from reference TRBV7-2 and TRBJ2-3, is GAGVSQSPSNKVTEKGKDVELRCDPISGHTALYWYRQSLGQGLEFLIYFQGNSAPDKSGLPSDRFSAERTGGSVSTLTIQRTQQEDSAVYLCASSPPTDTQYFGPGTRLTVL.

This chain joins TRBV7-9 and TRBJ1-2; perhaps TRBD1 as D (6 bases). The V end was cut by 1 base, the J end by 1 base, with 13 bases between. This CDR3 is built from 16 residues. CDR1 is SEHNR, CDR2 FQNEAQ, per germline (reference sequence). The CDR3 DNA reads TGTGCCAGCAGCTTAGAAATTACAGGGATTAACTATGGCTACACCTTC. Translated: CASSLEITGINYGYTF.

This clonotype was seen ten or more times. V usage is TRBV12-3 or TRBV12-4 and J usage is TRBJ1-2; 8 bases agree with TRBD1. With V trimmed by 2 bases and J by 4 bases, 9 bases remained unmatched. The CDR3 sequence is 16 residues long. In nucleotides, the CDR3 is TGTGCCAGCAGTTTACGTAACAGGGGGGTTGGCTATGGCTACACCTTC. Residues: CASSLRNRGVGYGYTF.

This clonotype was observed a few times. The chain recombines TRBV5-1 with TRBJ2-5, with D unresolved. The ends were cut back, 0 bases at V and 1 base at J, with 10 bases in the middle. From germline, CDR1 is SGHRS and CDR2 YFSETQ. There are 15 residues in the CDR3. As DNA, the CDR3 is TGCGCCAGCAGCTTGGCCGTTTTGACCCAAGAGACCCAGTACTTC. Translating it yields CASSLAVLTQETQYF. Looking up the rest from reference TRBV5-1 and TRBJ2-5 gives the full variable domain: KAGVTQTPRYLIKTRGQQVTLSCSPISGHRSVSWYQQTPGQGLQFLFEYFSETQRNKGNFPGRFSGRQFSNSRSEMNVSTLELGDSALYLCASSLAVLTQETQYFGPGTRLLVL.

The table lists this clonotype with a few counts. The chain joins TRBV9 to TRBJ1-6; no reliable D call. This CDR3 contains 12 residues. Germline loops: CDR1 SGDLS, CDR2 YYNGEE. V dropped 0 bases and J dropped 8 bases, with 3 bases sitting between them. The CDR3 DNA sequence: TGTGCCAGCAGCGTAGCCGATTCACCCCTCCACTTT. This encodes CASSVADSPLHF.

This clonotype was seen a handful of times. The chain carries TRBV6-2 or TRBV6-3 and TRBJ2-2; 8 positions match TRBD1. V lost 6 bases, J lost 7 bases, and 10 bases stayed unmatched. Germline values: CDR1 MNHEY, CDR2 SVGEGT. The CDR3 has 15 residues. CDR3 coding DNA: TGTGCCAGCAGAAAGGACAGGGTGGTTGGCGGGGAGCTGTTTTTT. This codes for CASRKDRVVGGELFF.

This clonotype was counted at least ten times. This chain connects TRBV20-1 to TRBJ1-1, with TRBD1 as a possible D gene (5 bases). From germline, CDR1 is DFQATT and CDR2 SNEGSKA (reference sequence). V was clipped by 5 bases and J by 0 bases, with 16 bases between them. The CDR3 runs to 15 residues. CDR3 residues: CSASQRGRLNTEAFF. The DNA for the CDR3 is TGCAGTGCTTCCCAGAGGGGACGTTTGAACACTGAAGCTTTCTTT.

This clonotype was picked up a small number of times. The genes are TRBV30 and TRBJ2-1; 7 bases agree with TRBD2. Germline V gene data show CDR1 as GTSNPN and CDR2 as SVGIG (reference sequence). The trim removed 3 bases at V and 3 bases at J, leaving 5 bases unmatched. The CDR3 loop spans 14 amino acids. The CDR3 DNA reads TGTGCCTGGAGGGTCCAGCGGGGCTACAATGAGCAGTTCTTC. This encodes CAWRVQRGYNEQFF.

In its sample, this clonotype was seen many times. The V and J genes are TRBV5-6 and TRBJ2-1; 8 nucleotides line up with TRBD2. This CDR3 region has 15 residues. CDR1 and CDR2 (germline): SGHDT, YYEEEE. Trimming cost V 3 bases and J 8 bases; bases outside gene matches: 10. The CDR3 is CASSSGVAGWYEQFF. The CDR3 DNA reads TGTGCCAGCAGCTCCGGGGTAGCGGGGTGGTATGAGCAGTTCTTC.

The gene calls are TRBV7-8 and TRBJ2-2; TRBD1 aligns across 10 bases. Germline CDR1 reads SGHVS; CDR2 reads FQNEAQ. V lost 4 bases to trimming and J lost 5 bases; unmatched junction nucleotides: 7. This CDR3 spans 16 amino acids. The CDR3 DNA reads as TGTGCCAGCAGCTCCTCGGACAGGGGGTATACCGGGGAGCTGTTTTTT. It specifies CASSSSDRGYTGELFF. Complete variable domain (other parts from reference TRBV7-8 and TRBJ2-2): GAGVSQSPRYKVAKRGQDVALRCDPISGHVSLFWYQQALGQGPEFLTYFQNEAQLDKSGLPSDRFFAERPEGSVSTLKIQRTQQEDSAVYLCASSSSDRGYTGELFFGEGSRLTVL.

The chain uses TRBV2 and TRBJ2-5, with 13 bases aligning to TRBD2. With V trimmed by 8 bases and J by 2 bases, 5 bases remained unmatched. The CDR3 length is 15 residues. Germline V gene data show CDR1 as SNHLY and CDR2 as FYNNEI. DNA of the CDR3: TGTGCCAGCCTCGGACTAGCGGGGGAACAAGAGACCCAGTACTTC. Its translation: CASLGLAGEQETQYF.

The rearrangement joins TRBV2 to TRBJ1-1; 7 bases are shared with TRBD1. With V trimmed by 8 bases and J by 1 base, 4 bases remained unmatched. The germline V gene has CDR1 SNHLY and CDR2 FYNNEI. This CDR3 is built from 13 residues. CDR3 nucleotides: TGTGCCAGCGGAAGGGGGCCGAACACTGAAGCTTTCTTT. It encodes CASGRGPNTEAFF.

This clonotype was seen a handful of times. V and J are TRBV7-3 and TRBJ1-1; D is undetermined. The CDR3 length is 17 residues. The ends were cut back, 5 bases at V and 1 base at J, with 20 bases in the middle. CDR1 and CDR2 (germline): SGHTA, FQGTGA. CDR3 protein: CASSRMVGIRGNTEAFF. In DNA, the CDR3 is TGTGCCAGCAGCCGGATGGTGGGTATAAGAGGGAACACTGAAGCTTTCTTT.

This clonotype was counted only a few times. The J gene is TRBJ1-2, the V gene TRBV6-2 or TRBV6-3; unclear D gene. With 5 bases removed from V and 5 bases from J, the gap between germline ends came to 15 bases. There are 14 residues in the CDR3. Looked up from germline, CDR1 is MNHEY and CDR2 is SVGEGT. The CDR3: CASSRPLEGYGYTF. CDR3 bases: TGTGCCAGCAGTCGACCGTTAGAAGGATATGGCTACACCTTC.

This clonotype was detected only a few times. This chain uses TRBV24-1 with TRBJ2-1; TRBD1 matches 9 bases. This CDR3 comprises 13 residues. Per germline, CDR1 KGHDR and CDR2 SFDVKD. With V trimmed by 6 bases and J by 9 bases, 5 bases remained unmatched. CDR3: CATSPRGQGEQFF. CDR3 nucleotide sequence: TGTGCCACCAGTCCAAGGGGACAGGGTGAGCAGTTCTTC.

This clonotype was seen more than once but under ten times. This chain connects TRBV4-2 to TRBJ2-2, with TRBD2 identical over 13 bases. Trimming took 1 base from V and 6 from J; bases not matched to a gene: 2. Germline-derived CDR1 and CDR2 are LGHNA and YNFKEQ. The length of the CDR3 is 16 residues. CDR3 nucleotide sequence: TGTGCCAGCAGCCAAGGGGGACTAGCGGGGCCCGGGGAGCTGTTTTTT. It encodes CASSQGGLAGPGELFF.

In this sample, this clonotype turned up a few times. The genes are TRBV6-1 and TRBJ2-1; 13 nucleotides align to TRBD2. With V trimmed by 7 bases and J by 8 bases, 17 bases remained unmatched. The CDR3 spans 18 residues. The germline V gene encodes CDR1 MNHNS and CDR2 SASEGT. CDR3 sequence (DNA): TGTGCCAGCACCACCGCCGGACTAGCGGGGGCCTTTTCGCATGAGCAGTTCTTC. This sequence encodes CASTTAGLAGAFSHEQFF.